This entry describes one T cell receptor (beta chain). The antigen is not known. This entry belongs to a study of T-cell reconstitution after alpha-beta-depleted transplantation in children. General observations from the study: By one year post-transplant, T-cell counts and diversity largely arose from T cells that were newly produced. There were reportedly several hundred expanded graft clones from which alpha-beta T cells came about two months after transplant. Surviving recipient T cells and thymic progenitors produced the high day-60 TCRbeta diversity seen in some patients.

A TCRbeta library incorporating unique molecular identifiers was prepared. Via MiXCR, TCRdb re-called the PCR reads, giving one row per CDR3 protein. The sample contains hundreds of thousands of distinct CDR3 sequences, around 13% of which appear only once. CDR1 SGHTA and CDR2 FQGTGA come from the germline V gene. With 8 bases removed from V and 4 bases from J, the gap between germline ends came to 17 bases. The CDR3 has 14 amino acids. The clonotype was recovered from a girl aged 2 to 9 with congenital amegakaryocytic thrombocytopenia, due to receive a stem cell transplant. The chain couples TRBV7-3 to TRBJ2-5; TRBD2 might be the D (5 bases). Sequences were derived from PBMCs, sampled before TCRalphabeta/CD19-depleted stem cell transplant. The CDR3 DNA is TGTGCCAGCCACTGGCTAGCCTCTCTAGAGACCCAGTACTTC. Its protein product is CASHWLASLETQYF. The variable domain in full, with the rest retrieved from reference TRBV7-3 and TRBJ2-5, is GAGVSQTPSNKVTEKGKYVELRCDPISGHTALYWYRQSLGQGPEFLIYFQGTGAADDSGLPNDRFFAVRPEGSVSTLKIQRTERGDSAVYLCASHWLASLETQYFGPGTRLLVL.